These 27 T cell receptor beta chains came from one sample sequenced in a study of cytomegalovirus exposure and HLA in healthy donors. This table comes from immunoSEQ multiplex PCR, and its TCRdb copy is limited to in-frame clones, with some not included. The sample lists 150,000 or so clones, around nine tenths occurring once. Sequencing used PBMCs. The receptors shown here come from a woman aged 30 to 39 in good health and CMV-seronegative.

The rearrangement joins TRBV4-1 to TRBJ1-1; 9 nucleotides align to TRBD1. This CDR3 region has 16 residues. Germline V gene data show CDR1 as MGHRA and CDR2 as YSYEKL. The ends lost 3 bases at V and 1 base at J; junction bases unmatched: 6. CDR3 in DNA: TGCGCCAGCAGCCACACAGCGACAGGGGGGAACACTGAAGCTTTCTTT. It yields the protein CASSHTATGGNTEAFF.

This rearrangement joins TRBV18 to TRBJ2-7; TRBD1 might be the D (6 bases). From germline, CDR1 is KGHSH and CDR2 LQKENI. Trimming left V 6 bases short and J 3 bases short, with 15 bases between. The CDR3 is made up of 14 amino acids. The CDR3 spells CASSPTGSGYEQYF. CDR3 in DNA: TGTGCCAGCTCCCCCACAGGGTCGGGCTACGAGCAGTACTTC.

The chain employs TRBV11-3 and TRBJ1-1; D may be TRBD1 (5 bases). Trimming pared 10 bases from V and 1 base from J, leaving 19 bases between. CDR1 SGHNT and CDR2 YENEEA come from the germline V gene. This CDR3 is 15 amino acids long. Here the CDR3 DNA reads TGTGCCACCCTCGAGCGTGAGACAGAGAACACTGAAGCTTTCTTT. Translated: CATLERETENTEAFF.

This clone came up a few times. The chain recombines TRBV30 with TRBJ1-6; D might be TRBD1 (5 bases). The CDR3 loop spans 15 amino acids. V was pared by 0 bases and J by 1 base, with 7 bases between. Germline loops: CDR1 GTSNPN, CDR2 SVGIG (reference sequence). The CDR3 coding sequence is TGTGCCTGGAGTGTGGGGGGGTCCTATAATTCACCCCTCCACTTT. Protein: CAWSVGGSYNSPLHF.

A remark on this clone: A junction boundary mismatches the germline segment, possibly from a read error. This rearrangement joins TRBV6-6 to TRBJ1-4; maybe TRBD1 (5 bases). CDR3 length: 13 residues. In germline, CDR1 is MNHNY, CDR2 SVGAGI (reference sequence). CDR3 in DNA: TGTGCCAGCAGTTACTACGCATCAGGGACTTACCTTTTT. Protein sequence: CASSYYASGTYLF.

The chain uses TRBV30 and TRBJ2-7, with D possibly matching TRBD1 (7 bases). The V end was cut by 2 bases, the J end by 0 bases, with 11 bases between. Looked up from germline, CDR1 is GTSNPN and CDR2 is SVGIG (reference sequence). This CDR3 comprises 14 residues. CDR3 sequence (DNA): TGTGCCTGGAGTAGGGGGGACAGCTCCTACGAGCAGTACTTC. It encodes CAWSRGDSSYEQYF.

V is TRBV29-1 and J is TRBJ2-3; weak D call: TRBD2 (7 bases). Trimming removed 4 bases at V and 6 bases at J, with 20 bases between. The length of the CDR3 is 15 residues. CDR1 is SQVTM, CDR2 ANQGSEA, per germline. CDR3 amino acids: CSVAGGRASSDTQYF. The DNA for the CDR3 is TGCAGCGTTGCGGGGGGCAGGGCATCGTCGGATACGCAGTATTTT.

This chain joins TRBV5-8 and TRBJ2-1, with D perhaps matching TRBD2 (6 bases). The CDR3 is made up of 15 amino acids. Germline CDR1 and CDR2: SGHTS and YDEGEE. Trimming removed 0 bases at V and 9 bases at J, with 16 bases between. CDR3 residues: CASSLVRAGRIEQFF. The CDR3 DNA reads TGTGCCAGCAGCTTGGTTAGGGCGGGAAGGATTGAGCAGTTCTTC. The full variable domain, completed using reference TRBV5-8 and TRBJ2-1, is EAGVTQSPTHLIKTRGQQATLRCSPISGHTSVYWYQQALGLGLQFLLWYDEGEERNRGNFPPRFSGRQFPNYSSELNVNALELEDSALYLCASSLVRAGRIEQFFGPGTRLTVL.

Concerning this clone itself: This sample also contains other DNA sequences that code for the same CDR3. The J gene is TRBJ2-7, the V gene TRBV5-6, with 8 bases aligning to TRBD1. Trimming at V came to 4 bases and at J to 0 bases, leaving 3 bases not matched to a gene. The CDR3 loop spans 14 amino acids. Germline CDR1 is SGHDT and CDR2 is YYEEEE. For the CDR3, the DNA is TGTGCCAGCAGCGCCGGACAGGGCTCCTACGAGCAGTACTTC. Its translation is CASSAGQGSYEQYF.

The chain employs TRBV7-9 and TRBJ2-7; 10 bases match TRBD2. CDR1 is SEHNR and CDR2 is FQNEAQ in the germline V gene (reference sequence). Losses at the gene ends were 4 bases for V and 5 bases for J; bases not matched to a gene: 14. The CDR3 runs 17 residues. CDR3 coding DNA: TGTGCCAGCAGCTGGGGGGGGCTAGCGGGGGCCGTGAACGAGCAGTACTTC. Translating gives CASSWGGLAGAVNEQYF.

In DNA, the CDR3 is TGTGCCAGCAGCAACGGACTAAGCTCCTACAATGAGCAGTTCTTC. It codes for CASSNGLSSYNEQFF. The J gene is TRBJ2-1, the V gene TRBV9; D is possibly TRBD2 (6 bases). V shed 4 bases and J shed 0 bases, with 11 bases lying between them. The CDR3 has 15 residues. Looked up from germline, CDR1 is SGDLS and CDR2 is YYNGEE.

The V and J genes are TRBV6-1 and TRBJ2-7; a weak D match, TRBD1 (6 bases). V lost 7 bases, J lost 3 bases, and 13 bases lay in between. In germline, CDR1 is MNHNS, CDR2 SASEGT. This CDR3 has 13 amino acids. The CDR3: CASNWLRGYEQYF. The DNA for the CDR3 is TGTGCCAGCAACTGGCTCAGGGGCTACGAGCAGTACTTC.

This chain joins TRBV10-2 and TRBJ2-1; D remains unclear. The CDR3 contains 9 residues. V shed 6 bases and J shed 12 bases, with 6 bases lying between them. CDR1 and CDR2 from the germline V gene are WSHSY and SAAADI. The CDR3 nucleotides are TGCGCCAGCAGCTTCGGGCAGTTCTTC. Residues: CASSFGQFF.

This clone was found a few times. This chain uses TRBV25-1 with TRBJ1-2; D is unresolved. The V end was cut by 1 base, the J end by 4 bases, with 10 bases between. CDR3 length equals 14 residues. Germline loops: CDR1 MGHDK, CDR2 SYGVNS. CDR3 in DNA: TGTGCCAGCAGTGAATCGCAGCGCCGCTATGGCTACACCTTC. Its protein product is CASSESQRRYGYTF.

V and J are TRBV14 and TRBJ2-7; unclear D gene. V dropped 0 bases and J dropped 0 bases, with 12 bases sitting between them. The CDR3 is made up of 16 amino acids. Germline lookup yields CDR1 SGHDN and CDR2 FVKESK. CDR3 in amino acids: CASSQEMGLPSYEQYF. The CDR3 bases are TGTGCCAGCAGCCAAGAAATGGGCTTACCCTCCTACGAGCAGTACTTC. Drawing the rest from reference TRBV14 and TRBJ2-7, the complete variable domain is EAGVTQFPSHSVIEKGQTVTLRCDPISGHDNLYWYRRVMGKEIKFLLHFVKESKQDESGMPNNRFLAERTGGTYSTLKVQPAELEDSGVYFCASSQEMGLPSYEQYFGPGTRLTVT.

The chain couples TRBV27 to TRBJ1-5; the match to TRBD1 covers 12 bases. Germline-derived CDR1 and CDR2 are MNHEY and SMNVEV (reference sequence). The length of the CDR3 is 17 residues. J lost 7 bases, V lost 4 bases, and 11 bases had no gene match. CDR3 coding DNA: TGTGCCAGCAGTTCACGACCTGGGACAGGGGGCCCCCAGCCCCAGCATTTT. It specifies CASSSRPGTGGPQPQHF.

In this sample, this clone turned up once. The gene calls are TRBV6-6 and TRBJ1-5; 8 nucleotides align to TRBD1. The CDR3 runs to 15 residues. Germline assignment: CDR1 MNHNY and CDR2 SVGAGI (reference sequence). Losses at the gene ends were 6 bases for V and 5 bases for J; bases not matched to a gene: 9. In DNA form, the CDR3 reads TGTGCCAGCAGCTCAGGGGGCGGTAGGTATCAGCCCCAGCATTTT. Amino acids: CASSSGGGRYQPQHF.

The V call is TRBV11-2, the J call TRBJ1-6, with 7 nucleotides matching TRBD1. CDR1 and CDR2 (germline): SGHAT, FQNNGV. The CDR3 is 15 amino acids. V dropped 1 base and J dropped 5; count of bases not matched to a gene: 2. CDR3 residues: CASSLGQGDNSPLHF. CDR3 sequence (DNA): TGTGCCAGCAGCTTAGGACAGGGAGATAATTCACCCCTCCACTTT.

The chain uses TRBV5-5 and TRBJ2-7; D is ambiguous. Looked up from germline, CDR1 is SGHKS and CDR2 is YYEKEE (reference sequence). The V gene lost 0 bases and the J gene lost 4 bases, with 5 bases spanning the gap. CDR3 length equals 12 residues. The CDR3 here is CASSLAQYEQYF. DNA for the CDR3: TGTGCCAGCAGCTTGGCCCAATACGAGCAGTACTTC. Combining the CDR3 with reference TRBV5-5 and TRBJ2-7 gives the whole variable domain DAGVTQSPTHLIKTRGQQVTLRCSPISGHKSVSWYQQVLGQGPQFIFQYYEKEERGRGNFPDRFSARQFPNYSSELNVNALLLGDSALYLCASSLAQYEQYFGPGTRLTVT.

The chain couples TRBV9 to TRBJ1-1, with D perhaps TRBD1 (6 bases). Germline CDR1 reads SGDLS; CDR2 reads YYNGEE. Trimming took off 3 bases at V and 3 bases at J, with 15 bases between the two ends. CDR3 size: 15 residues. The CDR3 loop is CASSGGQRRDTEAFF. The CDR3 region has the DNA TGTGCCAGCAGCGGAGGACAGCGCCGAGACACTGAAGCTTTCTTT.

V usage is TRBV7-2 and J usage is TRBJ2-7, with 8 positions matching TRBD1. V was pared by 1 base and J by 2 bases, with 1 base of the junction left unmatched. CDR1 SGHTA and CDR2 FQGNSA come from the germline V gene. The length of the CDR3 is 14 residues. The CDR3 bases are TGTGCCAGCAGCTTAGTACAGGGGGCCTACGAGCAGTACTTC. This translates into CASSLVQGAYEQYF.

The V and J genes are TRBV18 and TRBJ1-3, with TRBD1 as a possible D gene (5 bases). V was shortened by 6 bases and J by 4 bases, with 19 bases between the two germline ends. Germline CDR1 is KGHSH and CDR2 is LQKENI. The length of the CDR3 is 16 residues. The CDR3 loop reads CASSPGGADAGNTIYF. DNA for the CDR3: TGTGCCAGCTCGCCAGGCGGGGCGGACGCCGGAAACACCATATATTTT.

The chain couples TRBV4-1 to TRBJ2-7; 7 bases match TRBD2. This CDR3 has 14 amino acids. The J segment lost 3 bases and the V segment lost 1 base, leaving 3 bases of the junction unmatched. Germline V gives CDR1 MGHRA, CDR2 YSYEKL. CDR3 DNA: TGCGCCAGCAGCCAAGGCGCTAGCGGCTACGAGCAGTACTTC. Its protein product is CASSQGASGYEQYF.

This chain links TRBV15 with TRBJ2-5, with D possibly matching TRBD1 (6 bases). Trimming took 5 bases from V and 2 from J, leaving 15 bases between them. Germline V lookup: CDR1 LNHNV, CDR2 YYDKDF (reference sequence). CDR3 size: 15 residues. In nucleotides, the CDR3 is TGTGCCACCAGCTCCCCCTTGGGGGCACAAGAGACCCAGTACTTC. This sequence encodes CATSSPLGAQETQYF.

This clone showed up just a few times. V is TRBV5-1 and J is TRBJ1-6; 7 positions agree with TRBD1. The CDR3 has 14 residues. CDR1 and CDR2 from the germline V gene are SGHRS and YFSETQ. After removal of 2 bases from V and 6 bases from J, the junction contained 2 bases not matched to a gene. The CDR3 coding sequence is TGCGCCAGCAGCTTCGGACAGGTTAATTCACCCCTCCACTTT. Translation: CASSFGQVNSPLHF.

The chain combines TRBV4-1 with TRBJ2-3; TRBD2 agrees at 10 bases. This CDR3 contains 16 residues. The V gene's germline CDR1 is MGHRA and CDR2 YSYEKL. The junction had 5 bases not matched to a gene; V was cut back by 0 bases and J by 5 bases. CDR3 in amino acids: CASSQEGLAGEDTQYF. CDR3 in DNA: TGCGCCAGCAGCCAAGAGGGGCTAGCGGGGGAAGATACGCAGTATTTT.

The V and J genes are TRBV30 and TRBJ1-3, with D possibly matching TRBD1 (5 bases). The CDR3 has 16 residues. V lost 0 bases, J lost 0 bases, and 12 bases lay in between. CDR1 GTSNPN and CDR2 SVGIG come from the germline V gene (reference sequence). In DNA form, the CDR3 reads TGTGCCTGGAGTGTCACCCCCAGGGCCTCTGGAAACACCATATATTTT. This translates into CAWSVTPRASGNTIYF.